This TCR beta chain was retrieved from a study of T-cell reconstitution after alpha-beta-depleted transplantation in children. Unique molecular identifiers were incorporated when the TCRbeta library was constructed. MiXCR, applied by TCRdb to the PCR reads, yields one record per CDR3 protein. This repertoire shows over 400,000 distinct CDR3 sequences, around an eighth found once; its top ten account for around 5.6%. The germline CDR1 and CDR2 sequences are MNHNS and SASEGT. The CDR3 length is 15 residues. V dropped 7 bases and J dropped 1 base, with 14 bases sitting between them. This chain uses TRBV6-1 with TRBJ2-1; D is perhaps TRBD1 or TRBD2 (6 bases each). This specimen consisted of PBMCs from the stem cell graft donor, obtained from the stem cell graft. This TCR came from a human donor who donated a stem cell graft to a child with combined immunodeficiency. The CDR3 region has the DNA TGTGCCAGCACCAAGGGGGGTTTTTCCTACAATGAGCAGTTCTTC. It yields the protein CASTKGGFSYNEQFF.